These 32 T cell receptor beta chains originate from one sample sequenced in a study of blood T cells in healthy people across ages. A second PCR, run for about 6 to 12 cycles, used a sample-barcoded 5' primer plus a J-beta primer mix. Each CDR3 protein is one row after TCRdb ran MiXCR on the 5' RACE reads. The data hold roughly 1.9 million distinct CDR3 sequences, with more than 35% observed a single time. The sample comprised blood. The receptors stem from a human donor in good health.

The table lists this clonotype with a few counts. The rearrangement joins TRBV12-3 or TRBV12-4 to TRBJ2-3; 8 bases align to TRBD1. The CDR3 contains 14 residues. V was pared by 6 bases and J by 5 bases, with 7 bases of the junction left unmatched. Here the CDR3 DNA reads TGTGCCAGCAGAAAGACAGGGGCCGGAGATACGCAGTATTTT. Translating it yields CASRKTGAGDTQYF.

This chain links TRBV20-1 with TRBJ2-3; 11 positions agree with TRBD2. CDR3 length equals 15 residues. Germline trimming cut 3 bases from V and 6 bases from J; bases unmatched to any gene: 8. Looked up from germline, CDR1 is DFQATT and CDR2 is SNEGSKA (reference sequence). CDR3 in amino acids: CSARVLAGAADTQYF. The CDR3 DNA is TGCAGTGCTAGGGTACTAGCGGGGGCGGCGGATACGCAGTATTTT.

In this sample, this clonotype turned up many times. The chain combines TRBV3-1 with TRBJ1-2; D gene unclear. The germline V gene encodes CDR1 LGHDT and CDR2 YNNKEL (reference sequence). CDR3 length equals 13 residues. V dropped 0 bases and J dropped 9 bases, with 11 bases sitting between them. The CDR3 here is CASSQEFQECYTF. The CDR3 coding sequence is TGTGCCAGCAGCCAAGAGTTCCAGGAGTGCTACACCTTC.

This clonotype has a count of ten or more. The chain recombines TRBV7-9 with TRBJ2-3, with D perhaps TRBD2 (6 bases). The CDR3 runs to 15 residues. From germline, CDR1 is SEHNR and CDR2 FQNEAQ (reference sequence). V was pared by 4 bases and J by 0 bases, with 11 bases between. CDR3 sequence (DNA): TGTGCCAGCAGCTCTCGACTAGAAAGCACAGATACGCAGTATTTT. Its translation is CASSSRLESTDTQYF.

This rearrangement joins TRBV30 to TRBJ2-7, with D uncertain. The CDR3 contains 12 residues. Trimming removed 2 bases from V and 2 bases from J, with 7 bases in between. Germline V gives CDR1 GTSNPN, CDR2 SVGIG (reference sequence). DNA of the CDR3: TGTGCCTGGAGTAGAGGTGCCTACGAGCAGTACTTC. Its translation is CAWSRGAYEQYF.

The J gene is TRBJ1-1, the V gene TRBV4-3; D call uncertain. Germline V gene lookup returns CDR1 LGHNA and CDR2 YSLEER. This CDR3 is 16 amino acids long. Trimming cost V 0 bases and J 0 bases, with 11 bases left between them. For the CDR3, the DNA is TGCGCCAGCAGCCAAGACCTGACGAAAATGAACACTGAAGCTTTCTTT. Its translation is CASSQDLTKMNTEAFF.

The rearrangement links TRBV7-2 to TRBJ2-5; no clear D. V lost 1 base, J lost 2 bases, and 8 bases lay in between. The CDR3 extends over 14 amino acids. Germline loops: CDR1 SGHTA, CDR2 FQGNSA. For the CDR3, the DNA is TGTGCCAGCAGCTTAGGCTTCGTACAAGAGACCCAGTACTTC. Its protein product is CASSLGFVQETQYF. The full variable domain, completed using reference TRBV7-2 and TRBJ2-5, is GAGVSQSPSNKVTEKGKDVELRCDPISGHTALYWYRQSLGQGLEFLIYFQGNSAPDKSGLPSDRFSAERTGGSVSTLTIQRTQQEDSAVYLCASSLGFVQETQYFGPGTRLLVL.

The chain is built from TRBV5-1 and TRBJ1-1; 9 bases line up with TRBD1. Germline loops: CDR1 SGHRS, CDR2 YFSETQ. Trimming at V came to 4 bases and at J to 7 bases, leaving 8 bases not matched to a gene. CDR3 size: 14 residues. The CDR3 region has the DNA TGCGCCAGCAGCGGGTTACAGGGGGCGAATGAAGCTTTCTTT. Protein sequence: CASSGLQGANEAFF.

The chain links TRBV27 to TRBJ1-4; 9 bases are a match to TRBD1. CDR3 size: 15 residues. Unmatched junction bases numbered 11, after V lost 7 bases and J lost 8 bases. CDR1 MNHEY and CDR2 SMNVEV come from the germline V gene (reference sequence). CDR3 in DNA: TGTGCCAGCAAAAATCCGGGACAGGGAGGGGAAAAACTGTTTTTT. Translated: CASKNPGQGGEKLFF.

This clonotype was seen a handful of times. The V call is TRBV5-1, the J call TRBJ2-5; D gene unclear. Trimming left V 1 base short and J 3 bases short, with 10 bases between. Germline values: CDR1 SGHRS, CDR2 YFSETQ. CDR3 length equals 14 residues. CDR3 loop: CASSLWAVEETQYF. The CDR3 nucleotides are TGCGCCAGCAGCTTGTGGGCGGTCGAAGAGACCCAGTACTTC.

Details on this clonotype: Since a much larger clone is just one base distant, this may be a read error. This rearrangement joins TRBV12-3 or TRBV12-4 to TRBJ2-7; possibly TRBD1 for D (5 bases). This CDR3 contains 14 residues. CDR3 DNA sequence: TGTGCCGGCAGTCAATCCGACAGTAAGTACGAGCAGTACTTC. Protein product: CAGSQSDSKYEQYF.

The chain combines TRBV11-1 with TRBJ2-2; TRBD1 matches at 9 bases. The junction had 7 bases not matched to a gene; V was cut back by 5 bases and J by 0 bases. Looked up from germline, CDR1 is SGHAT and CDR2 is FQDESV (reference sequence). This CDR3 comprises 17 residues. CDR3 region: CASSRKRTGANTGELFF. The CDR3 DNA reads as TGTGCCAGCAGCCGAAAAAGGACAGGGGCGAACACCGGGGAGCTGTTTTTT. Using reference TRBV11-1 and TRBJ2-2 for the parts outside the CDR3, the full variable domain is EAEVAQSPRYKITEKSQAVAFWCDPISGHATLYWYRQILGQGPELLVQFQDESVVDDSQLPKDRFSAERLKGVDSTLKIQPAELGDSAMYLCASSRKRTGANTGELFFGEGSRLTVL.

V usage is TRBV2 and J usage is TRBJ1-5; 7 bases are a match to TRBD1. Germline values: CDR1 SNHLY, CDR2 FYNNEI. V shed 4 bases and J 11 bases; nucleotides not matched to a gene: 17. The CDR3 has 16 amino acids. DNA for the CDR3: TGTGCCAGCAGTGCGGAGACAGGGCTAGCCCCGGGGGCCCAGCATTTT. Amino acid sequence: CASSAETGLAPGAQHF.

V usage is TRBV6-1 and J usage is TRBJ2-7, with TRBD2 identical over 11 bases. Trimming took 6 bases from V and 2 from J; bases not matched to a gene: 3. The CDR3 covers 14 residues. Germline V gene lookup returns CDR1 MNHNS and CDR2 SASEGT. The CDR3 region has the DNA TGTGCCAGCAGGGTTAGCGGGGGGGCCTACGAGCAGTACTTC. This translates into CASRVSGGAYEQYF.

The sample holds a few counts of this clonotype. The rearrangement uses TRBV20-1 and TRBJ1-2; 7 bases line up with TRBD1. This CDR3 comprises 13 residues. With V trimmed by 8 bases and J by 8 bases, 14 bases remained unmatched. Germline lookup yields CDR1 DFQATT and CDR2 SNEGSKA (reference sequence). CDR3 DNA sequence: TGCAGTTCCCCTCATAAGAGGGGGCGCGGCTACACCTTC. Its translation is CSSPHKRGRGYTF.

The rearrangement joins TRBV29-1 to TRBJ2-7; 9 positions agree with TRBD1. This CDR3 is 14 amino acids long. CDR1 is SQVTM and CDR2 is ANQGSEA in the germline V gene. V shed 4 bases and J 3 bases; nucleotides not matched to a gene: 7. The DNA of the CDR3 is TGCAGCGTTGTCCGGGACAGGGACCTCTACGAGCAGTACTTC. Protein product: CSVVRDRDLYEQYF.

The J gene is TRBJ2-5, the V gene TRBV6-4, with 12 bases fitting TRBD1. Per germline, CDR1 MRHNA and CDR2 SNTAGT. The CDR3 loop spans 16 amino acids. With 6 bases clipped from V and 4 bases from J, the junction kept 9 bases outside the gene matches. CDR3 sequence: CASRKRDRGPLETQYF. In DNA form, the CDR3 reads TGTGCCAGCAGGAAAAGGGACAGGGGGCCTTTAGAGACCCAGTACTTC.

This clonotype was found many times. The chain links TRBV6-6 to TRBJ2-1; perhaps TRBD1 as D (5 bases). Germline CDR1 and CDR2: MNHNY and SVGAGI (reference sequence). CDR3 size: 13 residues. V lost 2 bases to trimming and J lost 3 bases, with 5 bases between them. The CDR3 region is CASSYQGYNEQFF. The CDR3 DNA is TGTGCCAGCAGTTACCAGGGCTACAATGAGCAGTTCTTC.

V usage is TRBV7-3 and J usage is TRBJ2-3; TRBD2 agrees at 8 bases. J lost 0 bases, V lost 5 bases, and 10 bases had no gene match. This CDR3 spans 17 amino acids. From germline, CDR1 is SGHTA and CDR2 FQGTGA. Here the CDR3 reads CASSQGTTSGSTDTQYF. The CDR3 DNA reads as TGTGCCAGCAGCCAAGGGACTACTAGCGGAAGCACAGATACGCAGTATTTT.

The chain recombines TRBV20-1 with TRBJ2-3, with 9 bases aligning to TRBD1. CDR3 size: 18 residues. The V gene end was trimmed by 3 bases and the J gene end by 1 base; junction bases not matched to a gene: 14. Germline loops: CDR1 DFQATT, CDR2 SNEGSKA (reference sequence). CDR3 coding DNA: TGCAGTGCTAGTAGTTTCTGGACAGGGGCTCTTGGCACAGATACGCAGTATTTT. Translating gives CSASSFWTGALGTDTQYF.

The rearrangement links TRBV2 to TRBJ1-1; 8 bases are a match to TRBD1. Per the germline V gene, CDR1 is SNHLY and CDR2 is FYNNEI. The CDR3 has 14 residues. V dropped 7 bases and J dropped 3; count of bases not matched to a gene: 7. CDR3 in DNA: TGTGCCAGCATTAAGGACAGGGTAGACACTGAAGCTTTCTTT. Translating gives CASIKDRVDTEAFF.

The gene calls are TRBV5-5 and TRBJ1-4; D gene unclear. The CDR3 length is 15 residues. Trimming removed 3 bases at V and 5 bases at J, with 14 bases between. Germline CDR1 reads SGHKS; CDR2 reads YYEKEE (reference sequence). The CDR3 bases are TGTGCCAGCAGCTCCCCGTTCCCCGGGAATGAAAAACTGTTTTTT. Protein product: CASSSPFPGNEKLFF.

This clonotype was observed once. No conserved phenylalanine or tryptophan ends this CDR3, so it is likely a read error. V is TRBV7-2 and J is TRBJ2-6; 7 positions match TRBD1. J was trimmed by 1 base and V by 1 base; bases with no gene match: 4. The CDR3 is made up of 17 amino acids. The V gene's germline CDR1 is SGHTA and CDR2 FQGNSA. CDR3 DNA sequence: TGTGCCAGCAGCTTAGTGGGGACAGTTTCTGGGGCCAACGTCCTGACTCTC. Translation gives CASSLVGTVSGANVLTL.

This clonotype has more than one count but fewer than ten. CDR3 sequence: CASSYAGDEQFF. For the CDR3, the DNA is TGTGCCAGCAGTTACGCGGGGGATGAGCAGTTCTTC. V and J are TRBV6-6 and TRBJ2-1, with 7 bases matching TRBD2. With 2 bases clipped from V and 8 bases from J, the junction kept 0 bases outside the gene matches. The V gene's germline CDR1 is MNHNY and CDR2 SVGAGI (reference sequence). The CDR3 spans 12 residues.

This clonotype was seen only a few times. The gene calls are TRBV4-2 and TRBJ2-3; 9 nucleotides match TRBD2. This CDR3 spans 17 amino acids. The V segment lost 1 base and the J segment 2 bases; nucleotides outside the gene matches: 7. The germline CDR1 and CDR2 sequences are LGHNA and YNFKEQ. CDR3 region: CASSQGLAEYYTDTQYF. CDR3 sequence (DNA): TGTGCCAGCAGCCAAGGACTAGCGGAATATTACACAGATACGCAGTATTTT.

The rearrangement links TRBV20-1 to TRBJ2-7; the D is unclear. CDR1 is DFQATT and CDR2 is SNEGSKA in the germline V gene (reference sequence). Trimming removed 2 bases at V and 2 bases at J, with 13 bases between. The CDR3 runs to 14 residues. CDR3 protein: CSARYPGAPYEQYF. Here the CDR3 DNA reads TGCAGTGCTAGATATCCCGGAGCCCCCTACGAGCAGTACTTC.

This clonotype was detected ten times or more. The chain is built from TRBV12-3 or TRBV12-4 and TRBJ1-6; no clear D gene. V was clipped by 0 bases and J by 7 bases, with 7 bases between them. The CDR3 spans 14 residues. The CDR3 nucleotides are TGTGCCAGCAGTTTAGCGAGAGACAATTCACCCCTCCACTTT. This sequence encodes CASSLARDNSPLHF.

This chain joins TRBV11-3 and TRBJ1-1, with D perhaps matching TRBD1 (6 bases). V dropped 5 bases and J dropped 8 bases, with 15 bases sitting between them. CDR1 and CDR2 (germline): SGHNT, YENEEA. The CDR3 has 13 residues. The CDR3 bases are TGTGCCAGCAGCCCCCTCCGGACAGTCGAAGCTTTCTTT. The encoded protein is CASSPLRTVEAFF.

The V call is TRBV10-3, the J call TRBJ1-1, with 7 bases identical to TRBD1. Germline V gives CDR1 ENHRY, CDR2 SYGVKD. V lost 4 bases, J lost 8 bases, and 4 bases stayed unmatched. This CDR3 is built from 12 residues. The DNA for the CDR3 is TGTGCCATCAGTGCCGACAGGGACGAAGCTTTCTTT. This encodes CAISADRDEAFF.

The chain couples TRBV13 to TRBJ2-6; D may be TRBD2 (5 bases). This CDR3 has 19 amino acids. Per germline, CDR1 PRHDT and CDR2 FYEKMQ (reference sequence). Trimming cost V 4 bases and J 0 bases, with 19 bases left between them. The CDR3 loop reads CASSSRPTGEYSGANVLTF. Here the CDR3 DNA reads TGTGCCAGCAGCTCCAGACCCACCGGGGAATACTCTGGGGCCAACGTCCTGACTTTC.

This clonotype has just a few counts. V usage is TRBV7-9 and J usage is TRBJ2-7; TRBD1 is a possible D gene (6 bases). The CDR3 runs to 15 residues. Germline V gene lookup returns CDR1 SEHNR and CDR2 FQNEAQ (reference sequence). V was cut by 10 bases and J by 4 bases, with 23 bases left in between. The CDR3 region has the DNA TGTGCCACCAACGCGCCGCTGGGGGCCGGGTACGAGCAGTACTTC. It codes for CATNAPLGAGYEQYF.

This clonotype has more than one count but fewer than ten. This chain joins TRBV27 and TRBJ1-2, with 7 nucleotides matching TRBD1. The V gene end was trimmed by 6 bases and the J gene end by 4 bases; junction bases not matched to a gene: 5. This CDR3 has 13 residues. The germline V gene has CDR1 MNHEY and CDR2 SMNVEV (reference sequence). CDR3 sequence reads: CASRKTGLYGYTF. In DNA, the CDR3 is TGTGCCAGCAGGAAGACAGGGCTCTATGGCTACACCTTC.